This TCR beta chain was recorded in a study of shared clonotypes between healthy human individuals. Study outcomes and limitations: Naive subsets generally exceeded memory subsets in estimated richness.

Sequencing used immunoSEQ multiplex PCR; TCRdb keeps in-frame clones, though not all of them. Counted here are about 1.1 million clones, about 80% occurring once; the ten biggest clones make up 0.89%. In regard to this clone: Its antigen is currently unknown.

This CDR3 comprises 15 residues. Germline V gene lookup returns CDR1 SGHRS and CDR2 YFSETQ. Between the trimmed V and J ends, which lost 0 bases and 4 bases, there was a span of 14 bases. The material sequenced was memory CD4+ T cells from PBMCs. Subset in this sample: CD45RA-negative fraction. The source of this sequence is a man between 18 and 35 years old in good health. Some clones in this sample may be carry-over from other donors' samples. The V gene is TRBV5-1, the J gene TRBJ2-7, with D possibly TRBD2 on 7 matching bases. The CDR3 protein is CASSLGDRTRYEQYF. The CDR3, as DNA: TGCGCCAGCAGCTTGGGCGACAGGACTAGGTACGAGCAGTACTTC. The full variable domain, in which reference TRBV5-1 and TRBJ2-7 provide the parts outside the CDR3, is KAGVTQTPRYLIKTRGQQVTLSCSPISGHRSVSWYQQTPGQGLQFLFEYFSETQRNKGNFPGRFSGRQFSNSRSEMNVSTLELGDSALYLCASSLGDRTRYEQYFGPGTRLTVT.